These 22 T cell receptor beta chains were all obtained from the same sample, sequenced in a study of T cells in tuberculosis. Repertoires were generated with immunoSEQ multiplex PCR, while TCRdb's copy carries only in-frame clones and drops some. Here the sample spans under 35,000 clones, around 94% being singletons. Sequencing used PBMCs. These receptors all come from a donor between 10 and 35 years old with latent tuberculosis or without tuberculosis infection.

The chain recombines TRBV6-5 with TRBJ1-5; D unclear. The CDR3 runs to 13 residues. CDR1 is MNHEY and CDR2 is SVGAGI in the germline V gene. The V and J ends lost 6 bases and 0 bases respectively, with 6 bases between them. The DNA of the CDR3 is TGTGCCAGCAGGCTAAATAGCAATCAGCCCCAGCATTTT. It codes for CASRLNSNQPQHF.

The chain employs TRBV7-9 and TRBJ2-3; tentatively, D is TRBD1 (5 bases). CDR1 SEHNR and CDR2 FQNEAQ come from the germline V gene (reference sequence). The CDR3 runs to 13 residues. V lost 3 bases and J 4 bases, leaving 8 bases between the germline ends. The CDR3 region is CASSFRVADTQYF. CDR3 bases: TGTGCCAGCAGCTTCAGGGTCGCAGATACGCAGTATTTT.

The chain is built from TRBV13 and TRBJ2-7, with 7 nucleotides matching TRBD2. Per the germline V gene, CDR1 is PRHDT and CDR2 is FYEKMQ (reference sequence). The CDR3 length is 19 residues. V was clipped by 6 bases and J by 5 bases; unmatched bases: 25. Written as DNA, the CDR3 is TGTGCCAGCAGTTCCCGCGGGGTAGCGGGCGGGCCAATTACAGACGAGCAGTACTTC. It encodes CASSSRGVAGGPITDEQYF.

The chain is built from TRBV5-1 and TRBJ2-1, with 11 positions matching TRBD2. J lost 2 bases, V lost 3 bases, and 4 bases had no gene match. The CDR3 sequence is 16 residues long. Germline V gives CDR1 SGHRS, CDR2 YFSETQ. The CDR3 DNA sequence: TGCGCCAGCAGCTCCGTAGCGGGAGGGGCCTACAATGAGCAGTTCTTC. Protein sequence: CASSSVAGGAYNEQFF.

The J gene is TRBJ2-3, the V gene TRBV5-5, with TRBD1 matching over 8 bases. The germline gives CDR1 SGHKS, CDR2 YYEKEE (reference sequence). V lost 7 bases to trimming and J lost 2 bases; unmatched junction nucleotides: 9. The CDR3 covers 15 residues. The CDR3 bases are TGTGCCAGCTTGTGGACAGGGCAAACCACAGATACGCAGTATTTT. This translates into CASLWTGQTTDTQYF.

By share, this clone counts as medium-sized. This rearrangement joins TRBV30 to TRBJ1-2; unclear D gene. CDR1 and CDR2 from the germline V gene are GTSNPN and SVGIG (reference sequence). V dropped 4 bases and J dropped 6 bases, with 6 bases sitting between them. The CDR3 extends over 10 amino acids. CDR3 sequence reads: CAWIADGYTF. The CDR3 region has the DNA TGTGCCTGGATAGCAGATGGCTACACCTTC.

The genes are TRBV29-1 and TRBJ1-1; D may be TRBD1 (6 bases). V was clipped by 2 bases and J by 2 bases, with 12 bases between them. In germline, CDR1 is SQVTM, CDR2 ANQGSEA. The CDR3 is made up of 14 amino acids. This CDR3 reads CSVEQGYRNTEAFF. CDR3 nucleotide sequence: TGCAGCGTTGAACAGGGGTACCGCAACACTGAAGCTTTCTTT.

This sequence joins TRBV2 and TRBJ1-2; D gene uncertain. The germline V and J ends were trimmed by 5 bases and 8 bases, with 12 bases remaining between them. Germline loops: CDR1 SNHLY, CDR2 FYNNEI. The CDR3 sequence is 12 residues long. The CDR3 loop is CASSLGILGYTF. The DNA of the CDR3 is TGTGCCAGCAGTCTCGGGATCCTCGGCTACACCTTC.

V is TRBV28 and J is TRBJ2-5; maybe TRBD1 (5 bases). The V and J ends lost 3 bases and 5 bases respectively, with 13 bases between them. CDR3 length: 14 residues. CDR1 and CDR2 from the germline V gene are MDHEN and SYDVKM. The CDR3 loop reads CASSFVREGETQYF. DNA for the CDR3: TGTGCCAGCAGTTTCGTCAGGGAAGGGGAGACCCAGTACTTC.

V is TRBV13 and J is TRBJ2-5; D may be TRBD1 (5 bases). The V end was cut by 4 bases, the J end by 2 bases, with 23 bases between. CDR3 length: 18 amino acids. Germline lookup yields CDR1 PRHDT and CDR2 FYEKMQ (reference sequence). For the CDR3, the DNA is TGTGCCAGCAGCTCCCGTGGGCAGGGTGCTGAAGGGCAAGAGACCCAGTACTTC. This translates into CASSSRGQGAEGQETQYF.

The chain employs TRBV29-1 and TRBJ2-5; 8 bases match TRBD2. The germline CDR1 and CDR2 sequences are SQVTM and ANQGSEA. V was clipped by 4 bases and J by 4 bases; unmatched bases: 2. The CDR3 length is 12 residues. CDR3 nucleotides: TGCAGCGTTGTAAGCGGGAGAGAGACCCAGTACTTC. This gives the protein CSVVSGRETQYF.

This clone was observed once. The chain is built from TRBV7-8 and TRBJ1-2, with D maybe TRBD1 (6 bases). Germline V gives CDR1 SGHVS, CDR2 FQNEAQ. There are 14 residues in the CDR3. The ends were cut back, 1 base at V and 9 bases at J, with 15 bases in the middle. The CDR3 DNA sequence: TGTGCCAGCAGCTTAGGGACAGACCGGACGAGCTACACCTTC. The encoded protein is CASSLGTDRTSYTF.

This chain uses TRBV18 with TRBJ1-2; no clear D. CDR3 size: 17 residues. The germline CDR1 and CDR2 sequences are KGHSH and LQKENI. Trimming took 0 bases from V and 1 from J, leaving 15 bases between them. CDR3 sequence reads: CASSPPQAGQLNYGYTF. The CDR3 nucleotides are TGTGCCAGCTCACCACCGCAAGCTGGGCAGCTTAACTATGGCTACACCTTC.

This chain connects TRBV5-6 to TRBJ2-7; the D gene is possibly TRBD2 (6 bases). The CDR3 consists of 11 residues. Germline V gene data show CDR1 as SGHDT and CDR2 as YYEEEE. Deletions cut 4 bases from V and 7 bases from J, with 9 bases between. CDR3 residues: CASSGGREQYF. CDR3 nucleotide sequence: TGTGCCAGCAGCGGGGGGAGAGAGCAGTACTTC.

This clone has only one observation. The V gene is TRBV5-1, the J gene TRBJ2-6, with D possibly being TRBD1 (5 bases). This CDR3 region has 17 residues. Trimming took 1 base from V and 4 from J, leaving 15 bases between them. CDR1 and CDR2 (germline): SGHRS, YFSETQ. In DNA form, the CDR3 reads TGCGCCAGCAGCTTGCGGGCAGGGTTAGCCGGGGCCAACGTCCTGACTTTC. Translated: CASSLRAGLAGANVLTF.

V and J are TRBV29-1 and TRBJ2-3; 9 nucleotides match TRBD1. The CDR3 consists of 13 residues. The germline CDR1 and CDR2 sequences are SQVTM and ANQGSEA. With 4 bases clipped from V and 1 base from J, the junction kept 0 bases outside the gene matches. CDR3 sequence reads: CSVGTGGTDTQYF. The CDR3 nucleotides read TGCAGCGTTGGGACAGGGGGCACAGATACGCAGTATTTT.

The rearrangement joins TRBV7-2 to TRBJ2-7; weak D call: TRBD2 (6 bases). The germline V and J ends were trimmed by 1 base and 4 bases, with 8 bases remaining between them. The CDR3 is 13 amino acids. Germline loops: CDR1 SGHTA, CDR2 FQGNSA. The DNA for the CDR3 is TGTGCCAGCAGCTTAGGGGCGGGATACGAGCAGTACTTC. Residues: CASSLGAGYEQYF.

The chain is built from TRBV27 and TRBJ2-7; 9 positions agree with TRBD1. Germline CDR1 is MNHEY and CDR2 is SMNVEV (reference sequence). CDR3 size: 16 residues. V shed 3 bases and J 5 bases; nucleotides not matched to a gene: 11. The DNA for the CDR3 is TGTGCCAGCAGTTTCCTTTTGGGACAGGGCTCTCACGAGCAGTACTTC. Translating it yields CASSFLLGQGSHEQYF.

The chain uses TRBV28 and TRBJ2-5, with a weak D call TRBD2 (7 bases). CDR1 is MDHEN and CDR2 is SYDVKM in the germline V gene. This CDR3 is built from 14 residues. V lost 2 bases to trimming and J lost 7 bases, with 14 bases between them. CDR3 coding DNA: TGTGCCAGCAGTTTAAACAGGGAGGGAGTGACCCAGTACTTC. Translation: CASSLNREGVTQYF.

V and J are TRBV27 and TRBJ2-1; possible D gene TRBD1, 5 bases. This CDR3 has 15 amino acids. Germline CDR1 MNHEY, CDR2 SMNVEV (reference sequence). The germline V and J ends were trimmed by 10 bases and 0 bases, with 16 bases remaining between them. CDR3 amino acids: CATKKGASSYNEQFF. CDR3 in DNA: TGTGCCACCAAAAAAGGGGCCAGCTCCTACAATGAGCAGTTCTTC.

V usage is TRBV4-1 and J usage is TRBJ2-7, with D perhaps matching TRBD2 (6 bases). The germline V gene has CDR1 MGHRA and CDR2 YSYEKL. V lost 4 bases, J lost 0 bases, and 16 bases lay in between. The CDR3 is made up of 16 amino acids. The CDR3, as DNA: TGCGCCAGCAGCCTTAGGCCTGGGGGGAGCTCCTACGAGCAGTACTTC. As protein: CASSLRPGGSSYEQYF.

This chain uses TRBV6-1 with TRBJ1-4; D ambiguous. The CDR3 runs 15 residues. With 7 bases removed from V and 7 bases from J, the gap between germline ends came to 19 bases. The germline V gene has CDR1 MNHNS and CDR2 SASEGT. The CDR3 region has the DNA TGTGCCAGCACAGGCCCTTACCCCTGGCGTGAAAAACTGTTTTTT. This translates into CASTGPYPWREKLFF.